The present T cell receptor beta chain was sequenced within a study of persistence of HIV-infected CD4 T cells. The libraries were made with immunoSEQ version 4 in survey mode. Genomic DNA was diluted to 9 to 10 ng/uL, up to roughly 1 ug per sample. Here immunoSEQ multiplex PCR was the method, and the copy in TCRdb shows in-frame clones only, minus some. The sample contains 35,000 to 45,000 clones, 87% of which appear only once. Whole-study results and caveats: Degenerate expanded CDR3beta sequences were enriched among CMV- and Gag-responding cells.

The ends were cut back, 5 bases at V and 4 bases at J, with 8 bases in the middle. The germline gives CDR1 LNHNV, CDR2 YYDKDF (reference sequence). The CDR3 loop spans 12 amino acids. This clone appeared a few times. Its target is unknown. Anti-CD3/anti-CD28 beads served as a nonspecific positive control stimulus. CD4+ T cells upregulating both CD40 ligand and CD69 were sorted as responding cells. Donors had CD4+ T cell counts above 400 cells/uL and were CMV-seropositive. The origin of this receptor is an adult man with HIV who was CMV-seropositive. The material was CD4+ T cells sorted from PBMCs after approximately 20-hour stimulation, obtained from a patient who received antiretroviral therapy. The chain is built from TRBV15 and TRBJ1-1; D is undetermined. The CDR3 DNA follows: TGTGCCACCAGCCCCGGGTTCACTGAAGCTTTCTTT. Translated, it gives CATSPGFTEAFF.